This TCR beta chain was documented in a study of beta chain features in type 1 diabetes. Study-level points and caveats: People with Type 1 diabetes carried modestly yet significantly shorter TCRB CDR3s in all four CD4+ subsets.

Isolated RNA was reverse transcribed in full, so expressed TCRB transcripts were sequenced. Assay: immunoSEQ multiplex PCR; the TCRdb copy retains only in-frame clones and omits some. The sample lists 150,000 to 170,000 clones, about 9.4% occurring once. The CDR3 is made up of 12 amino acids. V gave up 6 bases and J gave up 4 bases, with 11 bases separating them. CDR1 SQVTM and CDR2 ANQGSEA come from the germline V gene. Points on this clone: The antigen is unknown.

Sorting of CD4+ naive, central memory, regulatory and stem cell-like memory cells was performed via CD45RO/CCR7/CD25/CD127/CD95/CD27. The chain uses TRBV29-1 and TRBJ2-3; no clear D. This TCR came from a man aged 25-40 years with type 1 diabetes. Sequencing was carried out using central memory CD4+ T cells from blood. DNA for the CDR3: TGCAGCGTCGTTTGGGCCGCAGATACGCAGTATTTT. This encodes CSVVWAADTQYF.